The 8 T cell receptor beta chains reported below all come from one sample, sequenced in a study of Ad26.COV2.S vaccination and SARS-CoV-2 variants. The method was immunoSEQ multiplex PCR; TCRdb's version includes in-frame clones alone and lacks a portion of them. Of roughly 700,000 clones listed, 70% to 90% are singletons. Documented treatment: around 19 received Ad26.COV2.S at low or high dose, single or two shots; 5 received placebo; per-sample allocation not given. Sampling was performed 63 days after the first vaccine or placebo injection. The source was peripheral blood, collected in a trial of Ad26.COV2.S vaccine versus placebo. These receptors all come from a person between 18 and 59 years old who received the Ad26.COV2.S COVID-19 vaccine or a placebo.

This chain connects TRBV6-5 to TRBJ2-7; the match to TRBD2 covers 9 bases. The CDR3 consists of 14 residues. Germline values: CDR1 MNHEY, CDR2 SVGAGI. Trimming at V came to 0 bases and at J to 11 bases, leaving 8 bases not matched to a gene. CDR3 loop: CASSYSGAGGEKYF. DNA for the CDR3: TGTGCCAGCAGTTACTCGGGGGCGGGAGGGGAGAAGTACTTC.

In regard to this clone: This specimen includes other DNA sequences encoding the same CDR3. The rearrangement uses TRBV7-3 and TRBJ1-1; D is undetermined. Trimming shortened V by 2 bases and J by 1 base, and 5 bases separated the two germline ends. The germline gives CDR1 SGHTA, CDR2 FQGTGA. The CDR3 contains 13 residues. The CDR3 sequence is CASSLSRNTEAFF. CDR3 DNA sequence: TGTGCCAGCAGCTTATCGAGGAACACTGAAGCTTTCTTT.

J is TRBJ1-1 and V is TRBV7-9; a possible D gene is TRBD1 (5 bases). Germline CDR1 is SEHNR and CDR2 is FQNEAQ (reference sequence). The ends were cut back, 2 bases at V and 5 bases at J, with 9 bases in the middle. There are 13 residues in the CDR3. CDR3 DNA sequence: TGTGCCAGCAGCTTACAGGGATTAACTGAAGCTTTCTTT. It yields the protein CASSLQGLTEAFF.

The chain uses TRBV29-1 and TRBJ2-4; no clear D gene. CDR1 and CDR2 from the germline V gene are SQVTM and ANQGSEA. CDR3 length equals 14 residues. V lost 1 base and J 0 bases, leaving 7 bases between the germline ends. This CDR3 reads CSVEGALAKNIQYF. In DNA form, the CDR3 reads TGCAGCGTTGAAGGGGCTCTAGCCAAAAACATTCAGTACTTC.

The rearrangement uses TRBV9 and TRBJ2-2, with D tentatively TRBD1 or TRBD2 (5 bases each). Germline CDR1 is SGDLS and CDR2 is YYNGEE. The CDR3 has 14 residues. V lost 4 bases and J 6 bases, leaving 13 bases between the germline ends. In DNA form, the CDR3 reads TGTGCCAGCAGCCCGCAGGGAGACCCCGGGGAGCTGTTTTTT. Protein product: CASSPQGDPGELFF.

The chain has TRBV11-2 and TRBJ2-1, with 9 positions matching TRBD2. Germline CDR1 reads SGHAT; CDR2 reads FQNNGV. The length of the CDR3 is 16 residues. V lost 0 bases to trimming and J lost 4 bases; unmatched junction nucleotides: 4. The CDR3 reads CASSLEGTSIYNEQFF. Written as DNA, the CDR3 is TGTGCCAGCAGCTTAGAGGGGACTAGCATTTACAATGAGCAGTTCTTC. Filled out from reference TRBV11-2 and TRBJ2-1, the complete variable domain reads EAGVAQSPRYKIIEKRQSVAFWCNPISGHATLYWYQQILGQGPKLLIQFQNNGVVDDSQLPKDRFSAERLKGVDSTLKIQPAKLEDSAVYLCASSLEGTSIYNEQFFGPGTRLTVL.

The chain carries TRBV6-5 and TRBJ1-5, with a possible D match to TRBD1 (5 bases). V lost 7 bases to trimming and J lost 6 bases, with 16 bases between them. CDR1 is MNHEY, CDR2 SVGAGI, per germline. This CDR3 is 14 amino acids long. As DNA, the CDR3 is TGTGCCAGCACTCGAAGAGGGGAGGTTCAGCCCCAGCATTTT. Its protein is CASTRRGEVQPQHF.

This clone showed up just once. This chain connects TRBV7-9 to TRBJ1-4; no reliable D call. Per germline, CDR1 SEHNR and CDR2 FQNEAQ (reference sequence). The CDR3 runs 13 residues. The V end was cut by 2 bases, the J end by 4 bases, with 5 bases between. The CDR3 DNA follows: TGTGCCAGCAGCTTACTGCTTAATGAAAAACTGTTTTTT. Its translation: CASSLLLNEKLFF. Using reference TRBV7-9 and TRBJ1-4 for the parts outside the CDR3, the full variable domain is DTGVSQNPRHKITKRGQNVTFRCDPISEHNRLYWYRQTLGQGPEFLTYFQNEAQLEKSRLLSDRFSAERPKGSFSTLEIQRTEQGDSAMYLCASSLLLNEKLFFGSGTQLSVL.